This T cell receptor beta chain is from a study of Ad26.COV2.S vaccination and SARS-CoV-2 variants. Study results and limitations: Recipients given vaccine exceeded placebo recipients in spike-specific TCR breadth.

Method: immunoSEQ multiplex PCR; TCRdb's copy keeps in-frame clones and lacks some. The profile covers about 350,000 clones, with roughly 94% appearing a single time and 3.9% taken by the ten largest. This clone is a singleton in its sample. Its antigen remains unidentified. V dropped 1 base and J dropped 4 bases, with 8 bases sitting between them. The germline gives CDR1 SGHKS, CDR2 YYEKEE (reference sequence). The CDR3 totals 14 residues. The input for sequencing was peripheral blood, taken after recovery from COVID-19. This sequence was found in a human donor who had recovered from COVID-19. V and J are TRBV5-5 and TRBJ1-4; unclear D gene. The CDR3 nucleotides read TGTGCCAGCAGCTTGATGGACCTTAATGAAAAACTGTTTTTT. Its translation: CASSLMDLNEKLFF. The full variable domain, rest sourced from reference TRBV5-5 and TRBJ1-4, is DAGVTQSPTHLIKTRGQQVTLRCSPISGHKSVSWYQQVLGQGPQFIFQYYEKEERGRGNFPDRFSARQFPNYSSELNVNALLLGDSALYLCASSLMDLNEKLFFGSGTQLSVL.